Listed below are T cell receptor beta chains from one sample, sequenced in a study of blood T cell repertoires in COVID-19. The repertoire was sequenced with immunoSEQ multiplex PCR; TCRdb's copy has only in-frame clones and lacks some. The sample includes approximately 170,000 clones, roughly 88% of them seen just once. Sequencing was carried out using peripheral blood. All receptors derive from a man aged 55 to 69 who had recovered from COVID-19. The CDR3 runs from the conserved cysteine through the conserved F or W. The D gene is left open where the match is weak. The size of a clone is reported for some rows only, either as once, few or many, or as a class for expanded clones.

abundance	d_gene	v_gene	j_gene	CDR3nt	CDR3aa
-	-	TRBV7-7	TRBJ2-2	TGTGCTAGCAGCTTAGGATCCCCGGGGTCCAAGACCGGGGAGCTGTTTTTT	CASSLGSPGSKTGELFF
few	-	TRBV27	TRBJ1-2	TGTGCCAGCAGTTTCTCCCCCAGGGAGGACTATGGCTACACCTTC	CASSFSPREDYGYTF
-	TRBD1	TRBV19	TRBJ2-5	TGTGCCAGCAAACGGACAGGGGCACAAGAGACCCAGTACTTC	CASKRTGAQETQYF
-	-	TRBV6-4	TRBJ1-3	TGTGCCAGCAGCGAGTTGATTTATAGTCCTAGCTCTGGAAACACCATATATTTT	CASSELIYSPSSGNTIYF
few	-	TRBV30	TRBJ2-5	TGTGCCTGGAGTACAGGCTTCCACGAACCTCAAGAGACCCAGTACTTC	CAWSTGFHEPQETQYF
few	-	TRBV18	TRBJ1-4	TGTGCCAGCTCACCACAAAGGGGGACTAATGAAAAACTGTTTTTT	CASSPQRGTNEKLFF
-	-	TRBV3-1/TRBV3-2	TRBJ1-1	TGTGCCAGCAGCCATCACGGGGAGGGAAGGACTGAAGCTTTCTTT	CASSHHGEGRTEAFF
-	TRBD1	TRBV15	TRBJ2-1	TGTGCCACCAGCAGCCCAAGAAGGGGACAGGGGTCCAATGAGCAGTTCTTC	CATSSPRRGQGSNEQFF
-	TRBD1	TRBV30	TRBJ1-5	TGTGCCTGGAGGCAGACAGGGGAAAATCAGCCCCAGCATTTT	CAWRQTGENQPQHF
-	TRBD2	TRBV6-2/TRBV6-3	TRBJ2-1	TGTGCCAGCAGTTATCTGGGGAGGGGGTTCTTC	CASSYLGRGFF
-	TRBD1	TRBV7-9	TRBJ2-1	TGTGCCAGCAGCACAGGGGGGAATGAGCAGTTCTTC	CASSTGGNEQFF
-	TRBD1	TRBV18	TRBJ2-5	TGTGCCAGCTCACGGGGACAGGGAGAGACCCAGTACTTC	CASSRGQGETQYF
-	-	TRBV6-1	TRBJ1-1	TGTGCCAGCAGTGAAAATGCGGGGACCACTGAAGCTTTCTTT	CASSENAGTTEAFF
once	-	TRBV7-6	TRBJ2-2	TGTGCCAGCAGCTTAGCGTGGCGGGCGGACACCGGGGAGCTGTTTTTT	CASSLAWRADTGELFF
-	TRBD1	TRBV5-1	TRBJ1-2	TGCGCCAGCAGCTCGACAGGGGACAAGGTTATCTATGGCTACACCTTC	CASSSTGDKVIYGYTF
-	-	TRBV18	TRBJ1-3	TGTGCCAGCTCACCATGGGGCGGCAGACTCTCTGGAAACACCATATATTTT	CASSPWGGRLSGNTIYF
-	TRBD1	TRBV30	TRBJ1-1	TGTGCCTGGAGCGGACAGGTGAACACTGAAGCTTTCTTT	CAWSGQVNTEAFF
-	-	TRBV7-2	TRBJ1-5	TGTGCCAGCAGCCCGAGACAGTATCAGCCCCAGCATTTT	CASSPRQYQPQHF
-	-	TRBV7-2	TRBJ2-3	TGTGCCAGCAGCTTCGGACGAGCGGAGGGGCGTACGCAGTATTTT	CASSFGRAEGRTQYF
-	-	TRBV21-1	TRBJ1-5	TGTGCCAGCAGCAAAGACAGCAGCTTCTATAGCAATCAGCCCCAGCATTTT	CASSKDSSFYSNQPQHF
once	-	TRBV19	TRBJ2-3	TGTGCCAGTAGTGAGGGAGATACGCAGTATTTT	CASSEGDTQYF
-	-	TRBV6-6	TRBJ2-7	TGTGCCAGCAGTTACAAGGGGGTTGTCCCCTACGAGCAGTACTTC	CASSYKGVVPYEQYF
once	TRBD1	TRBV18	TRBJ1-2	TGTGCCAGCTCACCGACGACAGGGGCGAACTATGGCTACACCTTC	CASSPTTGANYGYTF
-	TRBD2	TRBV5-4	TRBJ2-2	TGTGCCAGCAGCCTGAACTACGGACTAGGTAACACCGGGGAGCTGTTTTTT	CASSLNYGLGNTGELFF
once	-	TRBV4-2	TRBJ2-3	TGTGCCAGCAGCCCAGACCTTAATCTAGGAACAGATACGCAGTATTTT	CASSPDLNLGTDTQYF
-	-	TRBV6-5	TRBJ1-2	TGTGCCAGCAGTTACCCGGACAGCCACTATGGCTACACCTTC	CASSYPDSHYGYTF
-	TRBD2	TRBV11-2	TRBJ2-7	TGTGCCAGCAGCCTCCGGACTAGCGGGGTAACCTACGAGCAGTACTTC	CASSLRTSGVTYEQYF
once	-	TRBV11-1	TRBJ2-1	TGTGCCAGCAGCTCAGGGGAGACCTACAATGAGCAGTTCTTC	CASSSGETYNEQFF
-	TRBD1	TRBV2	TRBJ1-5	TGTGCCAGTCGGACAGGGAAAGCAAGCAATCAGCCCCAGCATTTT	CASRTGKASNQPQHF
-	-	TRBV7-2	TRBJ1-6	TGTGCCAGCAGCTCCTCCAGAAATTCACCCCTCCACTTT	CASSSSRNSPLHF
-	-	TRBV2	TRBJ2-4	TGTGCCAGCAGTGAAAACAGGGCTTTAGCCAAAAACATTCAGTACTTC	CASSENRALAKNIQYF
-	TRBD2	TRBV5-4	TRBJ2-5	TGTGCCAGCAGCTTGGGCGGGGGAGAGACCCAGTACTTC	CASSLGGGETQYF
few	TRBD1	TRBV19	TRBJ1-2	TGTGCCAGTAGTACCGGACAGGGAGTGGGGTATGGCTACACCTTC	CASSTGQGVGYGYTF
-	-	TRBV6-6	TRBJ1-3	TGTGCCAGCAGTCACACCGGGACATCCAGCTCTGGAAACACCATATATTTT	CASSHTGTSSSGNTIYF
-	TRBD1	TRBV6-5	TRBJ1-1	TGTGCCAGCAGTTACTCCCTTGGACAGGATGAAGCTTTCTTT	CASSYSLGQDEAFF
-	TRBD1	TRBV9	TRBJ1-1	TGTGCCAGCAGCGTAGACAGGGGCCACACTGAAGCTTTCTTT	CASSVDRGHTEAFF
-	TRBD1	TRBV7-9	TRBJ1-4	TGTGCCAGCAGCTTAGTTAGGACAGGGTTCACGACTAATGAAAAACTGTTTTTT	CASSLVRTGFTTNEKLFF
-	-	TRBV5-1	TRBJ1-1	TGCGCCAGCAGCTTGCAGGGGACGTCGGAAGCTTTCTTT	CASSLQGTSEAFF
-	-	TRBV20-1	TRBJ1-2	TGCAGTGCTAGTCTTGGGGGGGGTGGCTACACCTTC	CSASLGGGGYTF